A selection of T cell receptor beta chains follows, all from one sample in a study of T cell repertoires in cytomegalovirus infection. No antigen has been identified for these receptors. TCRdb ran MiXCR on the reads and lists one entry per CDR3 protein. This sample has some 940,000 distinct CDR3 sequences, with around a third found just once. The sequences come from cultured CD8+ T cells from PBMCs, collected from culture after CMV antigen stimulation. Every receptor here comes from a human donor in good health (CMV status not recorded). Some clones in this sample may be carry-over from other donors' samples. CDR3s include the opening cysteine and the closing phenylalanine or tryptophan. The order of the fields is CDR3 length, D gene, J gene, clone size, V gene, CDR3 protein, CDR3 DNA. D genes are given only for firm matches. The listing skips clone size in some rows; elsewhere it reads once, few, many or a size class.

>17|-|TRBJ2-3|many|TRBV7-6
CASSFGPGALSTDTQYF
TGTGCCAGCAGCTTTGGACCGGGTGCGCTGAGCACAGATACGCAGTATTTT
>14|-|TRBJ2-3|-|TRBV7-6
CASSHPSSTDTQYF
TGTGCCAGCAGCCATCCGAGTAGCACAGATACGCAGTATTTT
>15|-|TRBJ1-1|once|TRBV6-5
CASSLSQNYNTEAFF
TGTGCCAGCAGTTTGTCCCAGAATTATAACACTGAAGCTTTCTTT
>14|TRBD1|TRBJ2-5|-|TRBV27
CASSSRGRGETQYF
TGTGCCAGCAGTTCCAGGGGGCGCGGTGAGACCCAGTACTTC
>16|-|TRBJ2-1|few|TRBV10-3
CAISESGGSSYNEQFF
TGTGCCATCAGTGAGTCGGGGGGAAGCTCCTACAATGAGCAGTTCTTC
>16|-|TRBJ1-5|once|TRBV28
CASSLYRDTLNQPQHF
TGTGCCAGCAGTTTATACCGGGACACACTAAATCAGCCCCAGCATTTT
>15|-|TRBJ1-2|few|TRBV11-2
CASSSPGHPVHGYTF
TGTGCCAGCAGCTCGCCGGGACACCCCGTCCATGGCTACACCTTC
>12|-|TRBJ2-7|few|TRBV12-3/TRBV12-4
CASSPTTYEQYF
TGTGCCAGCAGCCCCACTACCTACGAGCAGTACTTC
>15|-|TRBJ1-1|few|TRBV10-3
CAISGLEVTNTEAFF
TGTGCCATCAGTGGCCTAGAGGTGACGAACACTGAAGCTTTCTTT
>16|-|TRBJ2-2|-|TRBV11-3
CASRRRDSTNTGKLFF
TGTGCCAGCAGACGGCGGGACAGTACGAACACCGGGAAGCTGTTTTTT
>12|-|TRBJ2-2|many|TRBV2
CASSGNTGELFF
TGTGCCAGCAGCGGGAACACCGGGGAGCTGTTTTTT
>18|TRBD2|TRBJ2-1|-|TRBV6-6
CASSPPEAGVSSYNEQFF
TGTGCCAGCAGCCCTCCTGAAGCGGGGGTTAGCTCCTACAATGAGCAGTTCTTC
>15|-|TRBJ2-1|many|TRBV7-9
CASTSTYMGRNEQFF
TGTGCCAGCACCTCGACGTATATGGGGCGGAATGAGCAGTTCTTC
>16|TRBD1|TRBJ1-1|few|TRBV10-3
CAIGVRQGAESTEAFF
TGTGCCATCGGTGTCAGGCAGGGGGCAGAAAGTACTGAAGCTTTCTTT
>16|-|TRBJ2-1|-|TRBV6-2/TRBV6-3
CASSSRQWSSYNEQFF
TGTGCCAGCAGTTCCCGACAGTGGAGCTCCTACAATGAGCAGTTCTTC
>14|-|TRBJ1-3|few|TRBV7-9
CASSLSTPGNTIYF
TGTGCCAGCAGCTTGTCGACTCCTGGAAACACCATATATTTT
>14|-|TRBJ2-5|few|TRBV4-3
CASSQEFRAETQYF
TGCGCCAGCAGCCAAGAGTTTAGGGCGGAGACCCAGTACTTC
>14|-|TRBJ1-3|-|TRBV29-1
CSVSRVGPGNTIYF
TGCAGCGTGTCCAGGGTGGGCCCTGGAAACACCATATATTTT
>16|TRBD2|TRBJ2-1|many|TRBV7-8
CASSRLAGGSYNEQFF
TGTGCCAGCAGCCGACTAGCGGGGGGGTCCTACAATGAGCAGTTCTTC
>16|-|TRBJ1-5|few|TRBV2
CASRLTGDLSNQPQHF
TGTGCCAGCAGATTAACAGGCGATCTTAGCAATCAGCCCCAGCATTTT
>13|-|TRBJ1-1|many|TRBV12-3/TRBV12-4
CASSLATNTEAFF
TGTGCCAGCAGTTTAGCGACGAACACTGAAGCTTTCTTT
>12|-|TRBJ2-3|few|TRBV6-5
CASSTLGDTQYF
TGTGCCAGCAGTACCCTAGGGGATACGCAGTATTTT
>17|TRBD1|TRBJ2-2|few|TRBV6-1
CASSELTGQYHAGELFF
TGTGCCAGCAGTGAGCTGACAGGGCAGTATCACGCCGGGGAGCTGTTTTTT
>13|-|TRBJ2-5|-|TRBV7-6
CASNFPAEETQYF
TGTGCTAGCAACTTTCCGGCCGAAGAGACCCAGTACTTC
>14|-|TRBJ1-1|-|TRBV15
CATSSDSTNTEAFF
TGTGCCACCAGCTCAGACAGTACCAACACTGAAGCTTTCTTT
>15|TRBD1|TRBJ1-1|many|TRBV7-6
CASSSRQGMNTEAFF
TGTGCCAGCAGCTCTCGACAGGGAATGAACACTGAAGCTTTCTTT
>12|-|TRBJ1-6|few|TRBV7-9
CASSQRNSPLHF
TGTGCCAGCAGCCAAAGGAATTCACCCCTCCACTTT
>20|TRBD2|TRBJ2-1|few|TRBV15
CATSGGTSGGPRYSYNEQFF
TGTGCCACCAGCGGCGGGACTAGCGGGGGGCCGAGGTACTCCTACAATGAGCAGTTCTTC
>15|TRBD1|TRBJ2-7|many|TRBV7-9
CASRPSRGSSYEQYF
TGTGCCAGCAGACCTTCCAGGGGGAGCTCCTACGAGCAGTACTTC
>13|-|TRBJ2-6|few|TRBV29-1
CSASTSGANVLSF
TGCAGCGCCTCTACCTCTGGGGCCAACGTCCTGTCTTTC
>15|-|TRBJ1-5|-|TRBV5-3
CASSLKGGYNQPQHF
TGTGCCAGCAGCTTAAAAGGGGGGTACAATCAGCCCCAGCATTTT
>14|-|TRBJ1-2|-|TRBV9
CASSVSTGAHGYTF
TGTGCCAGCAGCGTATCCACGGGGGCCCATGGCTACACCTTC
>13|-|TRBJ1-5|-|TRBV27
CASSPSNSQPQHF
TGTGCCAGCAGTCCGTCAAATAGCCAGCCCCAGCATTTT
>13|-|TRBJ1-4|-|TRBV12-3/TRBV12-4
CATREPTNEKLFF
TGTGCCACCCGCGAGCCAACTAATGAAAAACTGTTTTTT
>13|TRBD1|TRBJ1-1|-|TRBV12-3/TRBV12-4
CASSSPGQLEAFF
TGTGCCAGCAGTTCCCCGGGACAGTTAGAAGCTTTCTTT
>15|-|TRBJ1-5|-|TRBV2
CASLMGPGGNQPQHF
TGTGCCAGCCTTATGGGGCCGGGAGGCAATCAGCCCCAGCATTTT
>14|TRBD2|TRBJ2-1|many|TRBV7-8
CASSPVGGGDEQFF
TGTGCCAGCAGCCCCGTCGGGGGGGGTGATGAGCAGTTCTTC
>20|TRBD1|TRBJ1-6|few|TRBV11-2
CASSLFVSPRFGTDNSPLHF
TGTGCCAGCAGCTTATTTGTTAGTCCAAGGTTTGGGACAGATAATTCACCCCTCCACTTT
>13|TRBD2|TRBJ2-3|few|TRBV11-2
CASRTSGEDTQYF
TGTGCCAGCAGGACTAGCGGGGAAGATACGCAGTATTTT
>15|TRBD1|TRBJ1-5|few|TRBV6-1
CASSDGDRIYQPQHF
TGTGCCAGCAGTGATGGGGACAGGATCTATCAGCCCCAGCATTTT
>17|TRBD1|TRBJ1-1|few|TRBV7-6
CASSLAPRQGMNTEAFF
TGTGCCAGCAGCTTAGCCCCCCGACAGGGAATGAACACTGAAGCTTTCTTT
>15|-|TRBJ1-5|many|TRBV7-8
CASSLGRIGNQPQHF
TGTGCCAGCAGCTTAGGCCGTATTGGCAATCAGCCCCAGCATTTT
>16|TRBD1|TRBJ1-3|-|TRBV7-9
CAGSSTGSDSGNTIYF
TGTGCCGGCAGCTCGACAGGGTCGGACTCTGGAAACACCATATATTTT
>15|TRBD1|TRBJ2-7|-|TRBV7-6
CASSPGQAGWGEQYF
TGTGCCAGCAGCCCGGGACAGGCGGGTTGGGGCGAGCAGTACTTC
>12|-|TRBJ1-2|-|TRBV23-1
CASSQYRDGYTF
TGCGCCAGCAGTCAATACAGGGATGGCTACACCTTC
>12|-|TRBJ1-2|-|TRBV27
CASSLLGVGYTF
TGTGCCAGCAGTTTATTAGGGGTAGGGTACACCTTC
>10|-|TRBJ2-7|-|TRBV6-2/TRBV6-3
CASGGAEQYF
TGTGCCAGTGGGGGAGCGGAGCAGTACTTC
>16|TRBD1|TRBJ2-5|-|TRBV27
CASSRWTGSLRETQYF
TGTGCCAGCAGTCGATGGACAGGGAGTCTCCGAGAGACCCAGTACTTC
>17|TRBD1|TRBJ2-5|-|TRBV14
CASSHLGQGFLQETQYF
TGTGCCAGCAGTCACTTGGGACAGGGGTTCTTACAAGAGACCCAGTACTTC
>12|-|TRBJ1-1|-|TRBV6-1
CANSSRTAEAFF
TGTGCCAACAGTTCCCGGACAGCTGAAGCTTTCTTT
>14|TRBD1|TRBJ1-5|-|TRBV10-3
CAISGQGARSGLYF
TGTGCCATCAGCGGACAGGGGGCGCGAAGTGGATTATATTTT
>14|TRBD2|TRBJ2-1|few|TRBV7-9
CACSGGEGKNEQFF
TGTGCCTGCTCGGGGGGGGAGGGCAAGAATGAGCAGTTCTTC
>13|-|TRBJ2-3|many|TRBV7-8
CASRGEYPDTQYF
TGTGCCAGCAGGGGGGAATATCCAGATACGCAGTATTTT